The 26 T cell receptor beta chains below come from one sample, sequenced in a study of T cells in Graves' hyperthyroidism and ophthalmopathy. RNA transcripts served as the template for amplifying TCR beta CDR3 regions. A set of HTBI primers served as the primers for a first-round RT-PCR of the TCR CDR3. TCRdb processed the multiplex PCR reads anew with MiXCR; each CDR3 protein has one entry. The table includes 500,000 to 650,000 distinct CDR3 sequences, approximately 14% detected once. The sample was blood. These TCRs come from a woman aged 50 to 60 with Graves' ophthalmopathy.

The V gene is TRBV29-1, the J gene TRBJ2-1; unclear D gene. V lost 6 bases to trimming and J lost 9 bases, with 21 bases between them. Germline CDR1 and CDR2: SQVTM and ANQGSEA. The CDR3 consists of 14 residues. This CDR3 is CSVRSTVQLAEQFF. The CDR3 DNA reads as TGCAGCGTCCGTTCTACAGTTCAACTTGCTGAGCAGTTCTTC.

This clonotype was observed at least ten times. The chain employs TRBV11-2 and TRBJ1-1; the D gene is possibly TRBD1 (6 bases). This CDR3 contains 12 residues. V dropped 5 bases and J dropped 7 bases, with 11 bases sitting between them. CDR1 is SGHAT, CDR2 FQNNGV, per germline. The CDR3 nucleotides read TGTGCCAGCAGCCTTACCAGGGGTGAAGCTTTCTTT. Protein: CASSLTRGEAFF.

The chain carries TRBV7-3 and TRBJ1-5; no definite D call. The V end lost 5 bases, the J end lost 6 bases, and 14 bases lay between the germline ends. There are 14 residues in the CDR3. CDR1 and CDR2 (germline): SGHTA, FQGTGA. CDR3 in amino acids: CASSQDQGFQPQHF. The CDR3, as DNA: TGTGCCAGCAGCCAAGATCAAGGGTTTCAGCCCCAGCATTTT.

This clonotype was counted at least ten times. This chain connects TRBV19 to TRBJ2-5, with 10 bases identical to TRBD1. This CDR3 has 20 residues. With 0 bases clipped from V and 0 bases from J, the junction kept 13 bases outside the gene matches. Germline V gene lookup returns CDR1 LNHDA and CDR2 SQIVND (reference sequence). CDR3 amino acids: CASSIERPGQGSRYQETQYF. CDR3 coding DNA: TGTGCCAGTAGTATAGAGCGCCCGGGACAGGGGAGTCGGTACCAAGAGACCCAGTACTTC.

This clonotype was recorded a few times. This chain connects TRBV7-6 to TRBJ2-1; 12 bases agree with TRBD2. After removal of 3 bases from V and 7 bases from J, the junction contained 4 bases not matched to a gene. The germline V gene has CDR1 SGHVS and CDR2 FNYEAQ. The CDR3 spans 15 residues. The CDR3 bases are TGTGCCAGCAGCTTTAGACTAGCGGGAGAGAATGAGCAGTTCTTC. It yields the protein CASSFRLAGENEQFF.

In its sample, this clonotype was seen many times. The gene calls are TRBV3-1 and TRBJ2-1, with D unresolved. Germline values: CDR1 LGHDT, CDR2 YNNKEL (reference sequence). V shed 1 base and J shed 13 bases, with 8 bases lying between them. The CDR3 contains 11 residues. The CDR3 nucleotides read TGTGCCAGCAGCCAAGTGGACCTTCAGTTCTTC. Translating it yields CASSQVDLQFF.

In this sample, this clonotype turned up many times. The chain has TRBV13 and TRBJ2-1, with TRBD2 matching 15 bases. This CDR3 is 16 amino acids long. Germline V lookup: CDR1 PRHDT, CDR2 FYEKMQ (reference sequence). Trimming cost V 5 bases and J 7 bases; bases outside gene matches: 6. The CDR3 spells CASSRTGTSGRNEQFF. CDR3 DNA: TGTGCCAGCAGCAGAACCGGGACTAGCGGGAGGAATGAGCAGTTCTTC.

In its sample, this clonotype was seen many times. The chain joins TRBV3-1 to TRBJ2-7, with D uncertain. Germline V gene sequence: CDR1 LGHDT, CDR2 YNNKEL (reference sequence). The CDR3 covers 12 residues. Trimming left V 0 bases short and J 7 bases short, with 7 bases between. The CDR3 loop reads CASSQEAGEQYF. The CDR3 bases are TGTGCCAGCAGCCAAGAGGCCGGGGAGCAGTACTTC.

This clonotype was detected only a few times. V is TRBV6-2 or TRBV6-3 and J is TRBJ2-2; D may be TRBD1 (5 bases). Per the germline V gene, CDR1 is MNHEY and CDR2 is SVGEGT. CDR3 length: 15 residues. Trimming pared 5 bases from V and 4 bases from J, leaving 14 bases between. CDR3 coding DNA: TGTGCCAGCAGTGCCAGGGTATTCGGCACCGGGGAGCTGTTTTTT. Protein sequence: CASSARVFGTGELFF.

The chain combines TRBV6-2 or TRBV6-3 with TRBJ2-5; D is undetermined. This CDR3 has 16 amino acids. Between the trimmed V and J ends, which lost 2 bases and 2 bases, there was a span of 15 bases. Germline CDR1 reads MNHEY; CDR2 reads SVGEGT. The CDR3 reads CASSYALKDNQETQYF. The CDR3 coding sequence is TGTGCCAGCAGTTACGCGCTCAAAGACAATCAAGAGACCCAGTACTTC.

This clonotype was seen at least ten times. The chain uses TRBV20-1 and TRBJ2-1, with 8 bases identical to TRBD2. In germline, CDR1 is DFQATT, CDR2 SNEGSKA (reference sequence). J lost 4 bases, V lost 0 bases, and 14 bases had no gene match. The CDR3 is made up of 18 amino acids. CDR3 nucleotide sequence: TGCAGTGCTAGAGAGAGCGAGGGTCAGCGGGAGAGGTACAATGAGCAGTTCTTC. This codes for CSARESEGQRERYNEQFF.

This clonotype has just a few counts. The rearrangement links TRBV4-3 to TRBJ2-5, with TRBD2 matching over 16 bases. With 3 bases clipped from V and 2 bases from J, the junction kept 3 bases outside the gene matches. In germline, CDR1 is LGHNA, CDR2 YSLEER. The CDR3 is made up of 17 amino acids. The CDR3 DNA follows: TGCGCCAGCAGCCAGGGACTAGCGGGAGGGCCGCAAGAGACCCAGTACTTC. It specifies CASSQGLAGGPQETQYF.

This clonotype has a count of ten or more. The chain combines TRBV20-1 with TRBJ2-1, with 7 bases that match TRBD2. The CDR3 totals 14 residues. J gave up 4 bases and V 5 bases, and 8 bases lay outside the gene matches. Germline CDR1 and CDR2: DFQATT and SNEGSKA (reference sequence). The DNA for the CDR3 is TGCAGTGCTCAATGGCTAGCGGTTTACAATGAGCAGTTCTTC. Protein: CSAQWLAVYNEQFF.

The chain uses TRBV24-1 and TRBJ2-1; D may be TRBD1 or TRBD2 (7 bases each). Trimming removed 2 bases from V and 2 bases from J, with 18 bases in between. The CDR3 runs 18 residues. In germline, CDR1 is KGHDR, CDR2 SFDVKD. The CDR3 coding sequence is TGTGCCACCAGTGATTGGGGGGGGACAGAAAAAGCCTACAATGAGCAGTTCTTC. Translated, it gives CATSDWGGTEKAYNEQFF.

The sample holds many counts of this clonotype. J is TRBJ2-1 and V is TRBV7-3; D might be TRBD2 (6 bases). Germline CDR1 reads SGHTA; CDR2 reads FQGTGA. V lost 2 bases, J lost 7 bases, and 15 bases lay in between. The CDR3 is 15 residues long. CDR3 sequence: CASSLDSGVGNEQFF. CDR3 coding DNA: TGTGCCAGCAGCTTAGATTCGGGGGTAGGGAATGAGCAGTTCTTC.

There are a few counts of this clonotype. The rearrangement uses TRBV9 and TRBJ2-1, with D possibly being TRBD2 (7 bases). This CDR3 has 15 residues. V lost 4 bases, J lost 10 bases, and 21 bases lay in between. Looked up from germline, CDR1 is SGDLS and CDR2 is YYNGEE. The CDR3 nucleotides read TGTGCCAGCAGCCCGAAACTCGGGGGGCCTAGGGAGCAGTTCTTC. Protein sequence: CASSPKLGGPREQFF.

At least ten counts were recorded for this clonotype. The chain has TRBV2 and TRBJ1-1; no definite D call. The ends were cut back, 7 bases at V and 8 bases at J, with 8 bases in the middle. This CDR3 spans 10 amino acids. Germline V CDR1 and CDR2: SNHLY, FYNNEI. The chain's CDR3 is CASIRVEAFF. The CDR3 nucleotides read TGTGCCAGCATTAGGGTCGAAGCTTTCTTT.

A remark on this clonotype: This may come from a read error, since a much larger clone is one base off. V gene TRBV30 combines with J gene TRBJ2-1; D might be TRBD2 (6 bases). There are 14 residues in the CDR3. The V gene's germline CDR1 is GTSNPN and CDR2 SVGIG (reference sequence). Here the CDR3 reads CASGGRSSYNERFF. The CDR3 bases are TGTGCCAGTGGGGGGAGGAGCTCCTACAATGAGCGGTTCTTC. The full variable domain, its missing parts supplied by reference TRBV30 and TRBJ2-1, is SQTIHQWPATLVQPVGSPLSLECTVEGTSNPNLYWYRQAAGRGLQLLFYSVGIGQISSEVPQNLSASRPQDRQFILSSKKLLLSDSGFYLCASGGRSSYNERFFGPGTRLTVL.

This clonotype appeared many times. The chain links TRBV11-3 to TRBJ2-1, with 8 bases lining up with TRBD2. The CDR3 runs to 15 residues. Germline CDR1 reads SGHNT; CDR2 reads YENEEA. Germline trimming cut 5 bases from V and 5 bases from J; bases unmatched to any gene: 8. The CDR3 DNA is TGTGCCAGCAGCCGGCCACTAGCGGAGCACAATGAGCAGTTCTTC. As protein: CASSRPLAEHNEQFF.

The chain recombines TRBV4-3 with TRBJ2-3, with D unclear. Trimming cost V 0 bases and J 4 bases, with 8 bases left between them. Germline V CDR1 and CDR2: LGHNA, YSLEER. The CDR3 runs to 14 residues. This chain's CDR3 is CASSQDYGADTQYF. CDR3 bases: TGCGCCAGCAGCCAAGATTACGGCGCAGATACGCAGTATTTT.

This clonotype was observed many times. The chain is built from TRBV13 and TRBJ1-3; 7 nucleotides align to TRBD1. The CDR3 has 13 amino acids. V shed 10 bases, J shed 4 bases, and the junction held 7 bases outside the gene matches. Per germline, CDR1 PRHDT and CDR2 FYEKMQ (reference sequence). The CDR3 coding sequence is TGTGCCACACAACAGGGGATCGGAAACACCATATATTTT. Translating it yields CATQQGIGNTIYF.

The gene calls are TRBV4-2 and TRBJ2-2, with 7 bases that match TRBD2. CDR3 length: 16 amino acids. V shed 4 bases and J 0 bases; nucleotides not matched to a gene: 5. Germline-derived CDR1 and CDR2 are LGHNA and YNFKEQ. CDR3 in amino acids: CASSPIAGANTGELFF. For the CDR3, the DNA is TGTGCCAGCAGCCCAATAGCGGGCGCGAACACCGGGGAGCTGTTTTTT.

This clonotype was seen repeatedly, ten times or more. The gene calls are TRBV6-5 and TRBJ2-5; tentatively, D is TRBD2 (6 bases). The CDR3 contains 16 residues. Germline V gene sequence: CDR1 MNHEY, CDR2 SVGAGI. Trimming cost V 0 bases and J 5 bases, with 16 bases left between them. DNA for the CDR3: TGTGCCAGCAGTTACTCGATTTCCGGGGGTCTGGAGACCCAGTACTTC. It specifies CASSYSISGGLETQYF.

V is TRBV28 and J is TRBJ2-1; TRBD2 matches 9 bases. CDR1 is MDHEN and CDR2 is SYDVKM in the germline V gene. After removal of 1 base from V and 3 bases from J, the junction contained 4 bases not matched to a gene. The CDR3 is 16 amino acids. CDR3: CASSLLPSGNYNEQFF. The CDR3 bases are TGTGCCAGCAGTTTATTACCTAGCGGGAACTACAATGAGCAGTTCTTC. Filled out from reference TRBV28 and TRBJ2-1, the complete variable domain reads DVKVTQSSRYLVKRTGEKVFLECVQDMDHENMFWYRQDPGLGLRLIYFSYDVKMKEKGDIPEGYSVSREKKERFSLILESASTNQTSMYLCASSLLPSGNYNEQFFGPGTRLTVL.

The chain carries TRBV30 and TRBJ2-7, with D perhaps TRBD2 (6 bases). The CDR3 is made up of 15 amino acids. V gave up 1 base and J gave up 0 bases, with 13 bases separating them. Germline assignment: CDR1 GTSNPN and CDR2 SVGIG (reference sequence). The CDR3 region has the DNA TGTGCCTGGAGTGCCGGGACTGGAAACTCCTACGAGCAGTACTTC. Its translation: CAWSAGTGNSYEQYF.

This clonotype has a count of ten or more. The V call is TRBV11-2, the J call TRBJ1-3; 7 bases agree with TRBD1. The V and J ends lost 0 bases and 4 bases, in that order; junction bases with no gene match: 9. The CDR3 contains 17 residues. Germline CDR1 and CDR2: SGHAT and FQNNGV. In DNA form, the CDR3 reads TGTGCCAGCAGCTTAGATCCCAACAGGGGAATCGGAAACACCATATATTTT. Its translation is CASSLDPNRGIGNTIYF.